The present TCR beta chain was sequenced within a study of glioma-infiltrating T cells. The iRepertoire nested amplicon-rescue multiplex PCR amplified TCR alpha and beta CDR3s from RNA. TCRdb re-called the multiplex PCR reads through MiXCR, storing one row per CDR3 protein. The top ten hold around 21% of the sample, which has more than 9,000 distinct CDR3 sequences, 45% to 65% seen once. The study, taken as a whole, reports: Gliomas, especially low-grade, showed above-expected tissue-blood divergence; non-neoplastic patients showed below.

This clonotype was seen repeatedly, ten times or more. As yet, its antigen is unknown. CDR3 size: 13 residues. Per the germline V gene, CDR1 is SEHNR and CDR2 is FQNEAQ (reference sequence). Trimming took off 2 bases at V and 2 bases at J, with 7 bases between the two ends. The TCR originated in a human donor with low-grade glioma or glioblastoma, undergoing nonglioma brain surgery, or in good health (not recorded which). V is TRBV7-9 and J is TRBJ2-7; D gene unclear. The sample comprised glioma tissue, nonneoplastic brain tissue, or PBMCs (not recorded which). As DNA, the CDR3 is TGTGCCAGCAGCTTAACAGATGCCTACGAGCAGTACTTC. This gives the protein CASSLTDAYEQYF.